What follows are 30 T cell receptor beta chains derived from one specimen sequenced in a study of shared clonotypes between healthy human individuals. Naive CD8 cells were CD45RO-negative, positively selected for CCR7, excluding terminally differentiated effector memory CD45RA+ cells. Some clones are missing from TCRdb's copy, which holds only in-frame ones; the method was immunoSEQ multiplex PCR. Of fewer than 850,000 clones in the sample, 96% were seen once. The sequenced material came from naive CD8+ T cells sorted from blood. These receptors originate from a man aged 30 to 39 in good health.

This clone was counted once. Other DNA sequences within the sample encode an identical CDR3. The gene calls are TRBV5-1 and TRBJ2-7; TRBD1 matches 10 bases. The CDR3 is 15 amino acids. With 0 bases clipped from V and 4 bases from J, the junction kept 4 bases outside the gene matches. Looked up from germline, CDR1 is SGHRS and CDR2 is YFSETQ. As DNA, the CDR3 is TGCGCCAGCAGCTTGGGACAGGGGGCAAAGTACGAGCAGTACTTC. Protein sequence: CASSLGQGAKYEQYF.

V and J are TRBV11-2 and TRBJ2-7, with TRBD1 identical over 10 bases. The CDR3 extends over 15 amino acids. Trimming removed 2 bases from V and 3 bases from J; junction bases left unmatched: 4. CDR1 and CDR2 from the germline V gene are SGHAT and FQNNGV. CDR3 residues: CASSLPRDRGYEQYF. In DNA, the CDR3 is TGTGCCAGCAGCTTACCTCGGGACAGGGGCTACGAGCAGTACTTC.

This chain connects TRBV30 to TRBJ1-1, with D perhaps matching TRBD1 (6 bases). This CDR3 comprises 13 residues. In germline, CDR1 is GTSNPN, CDR2 SVGIG (reference sequence). Trimming took off 1 base at V and 2 bases at J, with 8 bases between the two ends. The CDR3 DNA follows: TGTGCCTGGAGTGGGGGACACAACACTGAAGCTTTCTTT. It codes for CAWSGGHNTEAFF.

The chain employs TRBV27 and TRBJ2-5; tentatively, D is TRBD2 (5 bases). V lost 6 bases and J 3 bases, leaving 11 bases between the germline ends. Germline loops: CDR1 MNHEY, CDR2 SMNVEV (reference sequence). The CDR3 runs to 13 residues. The CDR3 bases are TGTGCCAGCAGGAATTCCGGGGAAGAGACCCAGTACTTC. It codes for CASRNSGEETQYF.

V and J are TRBV2 and TRBJ2-7; D perhaps matches TRBD2 (6 bases). CDR1 SNHLY and CDR2 FYNNEI come from the germline V gene. The V and J ends lost 5 bases and 2 bases respectively, with 13 bases between them. The CDR3 extends over 14 amino acids. The CDR3 is CASSTTSYTYEQYF. As DNA, the CDR3 is TGTGCCAGCAGTACGACTAGTTACACCTACGAGCAGTACTTC.

This sequence joins TRBV2 and TRBJ2-1; D not resolved. V lost 4 bases and J 0 bases, leaving 13 bases between the germline ends. The germline V gene encodes CDR1 SNHLY and CDR2 FYNNEI. CDR3 length: 16 amino acids. This CDR3 is CASSGDSPSSYNEQFF. The CDR3 bases are TGTGCCAGCAGTGGTGACTCCCCGAGCTCCTACAATGAGCAGTTCTTC.

This clone appeared a few times. Here the CDR3 reads CASSLSGFLSSYEQYF. The CDR3 coding sequence is TGTGCCAGCAGTTTATCCGGTTTCTTGAGCTCCTACGAGCAGTACTTC. V gene TRBV27 combines with J gene TRBJ2-7, with D unresolved. This CDR3 is 16 amino acids long. Germline CDR1 MNHEY, CDR2 SMNVEV (reference sequence). V shed 0 bases and J shed 0 bases, with 12 bases lying between them.

The genes are TRBV29-1 and TRBJ2-2, with a tentative D call TRBD2 (5 bases). Per germline, CDR1 SQVTM and CDR2 ANQGSEA. V dropped 3 bases and J dropped 0 bases, with 8 bases sitting between them. The CDR3 loop spans 14 amino acids. The CDR3 region is CSVDPGSNTGELFF. CDR3 DNA sequence: TGCAGCGTTGATCCGGGATCGAACACCGGGGAGCTGTTTTTT.

This clone has only one observation. Different DNA sequences within this sample yield the same CDR3. The V call is TRBV7-9, the J call TRBJ1-1; D is undetermined. V gave up 5 bases and J gave up 6 bases, with 10 bases separating them. Germline lookup yields CDR1 SEHNR and CDR2 FQNEAQ (reference sequence). This CDR3 has 12 residues. CDR3 in DNA: TGTGCCAGCAGCGCCGTTTTGGCTGAAGCTTTCTTT. Translated, it gives CASSAVLAEAFF.

The chain carries TRBV7-9 and TRBJ2-1; D is uncertain. From germline, CDR1 is SEHNR and CDR2 FQNEAQ (reference sequence). CDR3 length: 12 amino acids. The V end lost 4 bases, the J end lost 5 bases, and 6 bases lay between the germline ends. The DNA of the CDR3 is TGTGCCAGCAGCTCAAGACACAATGAGCAGTTCTTC. This encodes CASSSRHNEQFF.

The rearrangement joins TRBV4-1 to TRBJ2-2, with D tentatively TRBD1 (6 bases). V was clipped by 4 bases and J by 7 bases, with 16 bases between them. Germline CDR1 reads MGHRA; CDR2 reads YSYEKL. The CDR3 totals 15 residues. The DNA of the CDR3 is TGCGCCAGCAGCCTAGTACCGACAGGCCGCGGGGAGCTGTTTTTT. Protein: CASSLVPTGRGELFF.

The chain joins TRBV27 to TRBJ1-1; TRBD1 agrees at 8 bases. Germline V gene lookup returns CDR1 MNHEY and CDR2 SMNVEV (reference sequence). V lost 5 bases, J lost 4 bases, and 6 bases stayed unmatched. This CDR3 is built from 14 residues. Here the CDR3 reads CASSPRQGRTEAFF. The CDR3 DNA sequence: TGTGCCAGCAGTCCCCGACAGGGGCGCACTGAAGCTTTCTTT.

The CDR3 DNA reads TGCGCCAGCAGCCAAGTACGGGGTTCTGGAAACACCATATATTTT. This encodes CASSQVRGSGNTIYF. The V gene is TRBV4-1, the J gene TRBJ1-3; no definite D call. V gave up 1 base and J gave up 1 base, with 8 bases separating them. This CDR3 spans 15 amino acids. Germline values: CDR1 MGHRA, CDR2 YSYEKL.

The table lists this clone with a count of one. The rearrangement links TRBV7-8 to TRBJ2-3, with 10 nucleotides matching TRBD2. With 4 bases clipped from V and 5 bases from J, the junction kept 9 bases outside the gene matches. The CDR3 runs 16 residues. From germline, CDR1 is SGHVS and CDR2 FQNEAQ. The CDR3 here is CASSYLGAGGKDTQYF. For the CDR3, the DNA is TGTGCCAGCAGCTATTTGGGAGCGGGAGGGAAAGATACGCAGTATTTT.

The J gene is TRBJ2-5, the V gene TRBV27; D not certain. CDR3 length equals 15 residues. The germline V gene encodes CDR1 MNHEY and CDR2 SMNVEV (reference sequence). V lost 5 bases to trimming and J lost 3 bases, with 16 bases between them. CDR3: CASSPHLGWEETQYF. CDR3 sequence (DNA): TGTGCCAGCAGTCCTCATCTGGGATGGGAAGAGACCCAGTACTTC.

This clone has just one count. This sequence joins TRBV10-2 and TRBJ2-2, with D possibly matching TRBD2 (7 bases). CDR1 and CDR2 from the germline V gene are WSHSY and SAAADI. The V end lost 3 bases, the J end lost 2 bases, and 10 bases lay between the germline ends. This CDR3 spans 15 amino acids. CDR3 in amino acids: CASSDGGPNTGELFF. The DNA of the CDR3 is TGCGCCAGCAGTGACGGGGGGCCAAACACCGGGGAGCTGTTTTTT.

This clone was seen once. The CDR3 DNA is TGTGCCAGCAGCTCCGAGCCCCAGCATTTT. This codes for CASSSEPQHF. The chain uses TRBV11-3 and TRBJ1-5, with no clear D. The germline CDR1 and CDR2 sequences are SGHNT and YENEEA. V was clipped by 4 bases and J by 8 bases, with 3 bases between them. The CDR3 consists of 10 residues.

The chain couples TRBV5-1 to TRBJ2-7; weak D call: TRBD1 (6 bases). Germline lookup yields CDR1 SGHRS and CDR2 YFSETQ. The CDR3 has 19 residues. Trimming cost V 1 base and J 3 bases, with 26 bases left between them. Here the CDR3 DNA reads TGCGCCAGCAGCTTGAAAGGACAGCCGAACCGTCAAGTTAGCTACGAGCAGTACTTC. Amino acid sequence: CASSLKGQPNRQVSYEQYF.

This chain uses TRBV29-1 with TRBJ2-7; 8 positions match TRBD2. Germline CDR1 is SQVTM and CDR2 is ANQGSEA. CDR3 size: 13 residues. Germline trimming cut 4 bases from V and 4 bases from J; bases unmatched to any gene: 6. The CDR3 coding sequence is TGCAGCGTTGTCTTAGCGGGAAGGTACGAGCAGTACTTC. This gives the protein CSVVLAGRYEQYF.

The chain uses TRBV13 and TRBJ2-7; 11 nucleotides match TRBD1. The CDR3 consists of 14 residues. Germline assignment: CDR1 PRHDT and CDR2 FYEKMQ (reference sequence). The ends lost 5 bases at V and 6 bases at J; junction bases unmatched: 6. CDR3 in DNA: TGTGCCAGCAGCGTGGACAGGGGGCTCTCCGAGCAGTACTTC. It codes for CASSVDRGLSEQYF.

The rearrangement joins TRBV7-9 to TRBJ2-2, with no clear D. Trimming cost V 6 bases and J 1 base, with 9 bases left between them. The CDR3 is made up of 14 amino acids. Germline V CDR1 and CDR2: SEHNR, FQNEAQ (reference sequence). Here the CDR3 reads CASSSALNTGELFF. For the CDR3, the DNA is TGTGCCAGCAGTTCTGCTTTGAACACCGGGGAGCTGTTTTTT. Supplemented by reference TRBV7-9 and TRBJ2-2, the full variable domain reads DTGVSQNPRHKITKRGQNVTFRCDPISEHNRLYWYRQTLGQGPEFLTYFQNEAQLEKSRLLSDRFSAERPKGSFSTLEIQRTEQGDSAMYLCASSSALNTGELFFGEGSRLTVL.

The chain links TRBV6-1 to TRBJ2-2; D is ambiguous. Trimming took 0 bases from V and 8 from J, leaving 10 bases between them. CDR1 is MNHNS and CDR2 is SASEGT in the germline V gene. This CDR3 has 14 amino acids. CDR3 DNA: TGTGCCAGCAGTGAAGCTCTCATTTCAGGGGAGCTGTTTTTT. Translated: CASSEALISGELFF.

The rearrangement uses TRBV19 and TRBJ1-1; unclear D gene. The CDR3 extends over 14 amino acids. V lost 1 base to trimming and J lost 1 base, with 7 bases between them. Per germline, CDR1 LNHDA and CDR2 SQIVND (reference sequence). CDR3 sequence (DNA): TGTGCCAGTAGTATAGGTAACTCGAACACTGAAGCTTTCTTT. Translated: CASSIGNSNTEAFF.

V usage is TRBV27 and J usage is TRBJ2-7, with TRBD2 matching over 12 bases. Germline CDR1 is MNHEY and CDR2 is SMNVEV (reference sequence). CDR3 length: 14 residues. The junction had 6 bases not matched to a gene; V was cut back by 5 bases and J by 7 bases. CDR3 protein: CASSRTSGTSEQYF. DNA for the CDR3: TGTGCCAGCAGTCGGACTAGCGGGACTTCGGAGCAGTACTTC.

The rearrangement joins TRBV10-2 to TRBJ1-2; D not resolved. CDR1 is WSHSY and CDR2 is SAAADI in the germline V gene. CDR3 length: 16 residues. Trimming took 6 bases from V and 0 from J, leaving 17 bases between them. The CDR3 here is CASSLSEREPNYGYTF. The CDR3 DNA reads as TGCGCCAGCAGCCTATCGGAGAGGGAACCTAACTATGGCTACACCTTC.

Only one count was recorded for this clone. V usage is TRBV6-5 and J usage is TRBJ2-7, with 7 bases matching TRBD1. CDR1 and CDR2 from the germline V gene are MNHEY and SVGAGI. Germline trimming cut 0 bases from V and 0 bases from J; bases unmatched to any gene: 5. The CDR3 totals 16 residues. The CDR3 DNA sequence: TGTGCCAGCAGTTACTCCGGACAGGCGAGCTCCTACGAGCAGTACTTC. This encodes CASSYSGQASSYEQYF.

Comment on this clone: This sample also contains other DNA sequences that code for the same CDR3. V usage is TRBV7-8 and J usage is TRBJ2-7, with a possible D match to TRBD2 (5 bases). Germline V gene data show CDR1 as SGHVS and CDR2 as FQNEAQ. V was cut by 2 bases and J by 3 bases, with 8 bases left in between. The CDR3 is 13 amino acids. Written as DNA, the CDR3 is TGTGCCAGCAGCTTACGGACTGTCTACGAGCAGTACTTC. It yields the protein CASSLRTVYEQYF.

V usage is TRBV4-1 and J usage is TRBJ2-4; 7 bases are shared with TRBD1. Germline V lookup: CDR1 MGHRA, CDR2 YSYEKL. CDR3 size: 13 residues. With V trimmed by 0 bases and J by 16 bases, 9 bases remained unmatched. The DNA of the CDR3 is TGCGCCAGCAGCCAAGATCCGGGACAGCCTCAATACTTC. Amino acids: CASSQDPGQPQYF.

This sequence joins TRBV27 and TRBJ2-1, with a weak D call TRBD1 (5 bases). This CDR3 comprises 16 residues. V was trimmed by 2 bases and J by 7 bases, leaving 18 bases between them. The V gene's germline CDR1 is MNHEY and CDR2 SMNVEV (reference sequence). The CDR3 DNA sequence: TGTGCCAGCAGTTTAGTACGAGTCCAGGGCAGGAATGAGCAGTTCTTC. It encodes CASSLVRVQGRNEQFF.

This sequence joins TRBV4-1 and TRBJ2-7; 7 bases match TRBD2. Germline CDR1 is MGHRA and CDR2 is YSYEKL. The CDR3 consists of 15 residues. V trimming: 1 base; J trimming: 2 bases; junction bases outside the gene matches: 5. DNA of the CDR3: TGCGCCAGCAGCCAAGGTCAGCGGGGAGCCTACGAGCAGTACTTC. It specifies CASSQGQRGAYEQYF.